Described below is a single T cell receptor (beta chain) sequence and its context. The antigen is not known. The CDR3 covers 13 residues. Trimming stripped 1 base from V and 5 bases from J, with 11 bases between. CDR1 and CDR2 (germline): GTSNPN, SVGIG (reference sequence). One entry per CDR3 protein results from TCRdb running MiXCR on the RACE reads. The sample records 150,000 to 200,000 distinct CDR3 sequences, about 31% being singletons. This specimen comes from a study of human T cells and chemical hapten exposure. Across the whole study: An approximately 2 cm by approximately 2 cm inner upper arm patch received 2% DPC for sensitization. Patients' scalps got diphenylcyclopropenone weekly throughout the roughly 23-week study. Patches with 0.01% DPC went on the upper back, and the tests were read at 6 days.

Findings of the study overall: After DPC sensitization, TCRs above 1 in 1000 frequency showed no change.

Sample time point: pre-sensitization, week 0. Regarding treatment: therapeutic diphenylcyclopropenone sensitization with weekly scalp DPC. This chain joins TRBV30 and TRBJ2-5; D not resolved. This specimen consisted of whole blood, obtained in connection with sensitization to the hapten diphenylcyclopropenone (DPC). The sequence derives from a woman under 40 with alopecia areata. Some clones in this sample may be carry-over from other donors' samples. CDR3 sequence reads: CAWSGLARETQYF. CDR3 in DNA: TGTGCCTGGAGTGGATTAGCACGTGAGACCCAGTACTTC. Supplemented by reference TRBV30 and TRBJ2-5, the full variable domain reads SQTIHQWPATLVQPVGSPLSLECTVEGTSNPNLYWYRQAAGRGLQLLFYSVGIGQISSEVPQNLSASRPQDRQFILSSKKLLLSDSGFYLCAWSGLARETQYFGPGTRLLVL.